This TCR beta chain came from a study of T cell changes during pregnancy in multiple sclerosis. The CDR3 has 16 residues. Germline loops: CDR1 MNHEY, CDR2 SMNVEV (reference sequence). After removal of 2 bases from V and 9 bases from J, the junction contained 11 bases not matched to a gene. Sequencing was performed with immunoSEQ multiplex PCR; in TCRdb, only in-frame clones are kept and a portion is missing. Counted here are about 59,000 clones, around 92% occurring once; the ten biggest clones make up under 2.5%. The TCR originated in a female donor with multiple sclerosis, enrolled in a pregnancy study. The J gene is TRBJ1-5, the V gene TRBV27; 9 bases agree with TRBD1. Sequences were derived from peripheral blood, sampled in the first trimester of pregnancy. CDR3 residues: CASSLRGQGNVWPQHF. CDR3 coding DNA: TGTGCCAGCAGTTTACGTGGACAGGGGAATGTTTGGCCCCAGCATTTT.